The 8 T cell receptor beta chains below were found in one sample sequenced in a study of PD-1 blockade in classical Hodgkin lymphoma. Time point of the sample: cycle 4 day 1 (C4D1), after five to seven weeks of nivolumab. All patients relapsed after autologous stem cell transplantation, and brentuximab vedotin exposure varied. Assay used: immunoSEQ multiplex PCR; TCRdb lists only in-frame clones, some missing. This table holds tens of thousands of clones, 78% found once. The sample in question was peripheral blood mononuclear cells (PBMCs), obtained before the fourth cycle of nivolumab. The receptors originated from a human donor with classical Hodgkin lymphoma.

The chain employs TRBV30 and TRBJ2-6, with D unclear. Trimming took off 8 bases at V and 0 bases at J, with 11 bases between the two ends. Germline V gene lookup returns CDR1 GTSNPN and CDR2 SVGIG (reference sequence). The CDR3 runs 14 residues. This CDR3 is CALGPSSGANVLTF. In DNA form, the CDR3 reads TGTGCCCTTGGGCCTAGCTCTGGGGCCAACGTCCTGACTTTC.

The sample holds one count of this clone. This chain joins TRBV5-4 and TRBJ1-4, with no clear D. The CDR3 runs 15 residues. CDR1 is SGHNT and CDR2 is YYREEE in the germline V gene (reference sequence). Trimming cost V 0 bases and J 7 bases, with 13 bases left between them. The CDR3 protein is CASSLEEFPSEKLFF. CDR3 coding DNA: TGTGCCAGCAGCTTGGAGGAATTCCCATCTGAAAAACTGTTTTTT.

The J gene is TRBJ2-7, the V gene TRBV5-4, with TRBD1 matching over 7 bases. The CDR3 contains 16 residues. Germline V gene data show CDR1 as SGHNT and CDR2 as YYREEE (reference sequence). Trimming at V came to 4 bases and at J to 3 bases, leaving 13 bases not matched to a gene. Written as DNA, the CDR3 is TGTGCCAGCAGCGGCACAGGGGCCTTACCTTTCTACGAGCAGTACTTC. Translating it yields CASSGTGALPFYEQYF.

In this sample, this clone turned up a few times. The chain has TRBV10-2 and TRBJ2-1; D is unresolved. The CDR3 sequence is 16 residues long. Trimming removed 0 bases from V and 2 bases from J, with 11 bases in between. Germline assignment: CDR1 WSHSY and CDR2 SAAADI. The CDR3 loop reads CASSESWGFTYNEQFF. CDR3 bases: TGCGCCAGCAGTGAGTCTTGGGGATTCACCTACAATGAGCAGTTCTTC.

CDR3 nucleotide sequence: TGTGCCAGCAGTTACAGCGGCCGGGGGCGTGAAAAACTGTTTTTT. It codes for CASSYSGRGREKLFF. The chain carries TRBV28 and TRBJ1-4; TRBD1 might be the D (6 bases). Germline V gene data show CDR1 as MDHEN and CDR2 as SYDVKM. With 4 bases removed from V and 7 bases from J, the gap between germline ends came to 16 bases. The CDR3 is 15 amino acids.

The chain carries TRBV2 and TRBJ2-6; perhaps TRBD2 as D (5 bases). The V gene's germline CDR1 is SNHLY and CDR2 FYNNEI. CDR3 length equals 16 residues. V was pared by 5 bases and J by 1 base, with 12 bases between. As DNA, the CDR3 is TGTGCCAGCAGTCCCCGGGGTTGGTCTGGGGCCAACGTCCTGACTTTC. Its protein product is CASSPRGWSGANVLTF.

This clone is medium-sized within its sample. J is TRBJ2-7 and V is TRBV6-1, with D uncertain. V dropped 1 base and J dropped 4 bases, with 5 bases sitting between them. Germline lookup yields CDR1 MNHNS and CDR2 SASEGT. The CDR3 is 12 residues long. The CDR3 DNA follows: TGTGCCAGCAGTGAAGGTCGGTACGAGCAGTACTTC. Amino acid sequence: CASSEGRYEQYF.

The rearrangement uses TRBV4-2 and TRBJ2-5, with 11 nucleotides matching TRBD2. The CDR3 has 15 residues. Germline V gene sequence: CDR1 LGHNA, CDR2 YNFKEQ. V shed 5 bases and J 4 bases; nucleotides not matched to a gene: 6. The CDR3 DNA reads as TGTGCCAGCAGCTCGCTAGCGGGGGGCAGAGAGACCCAGTACTTC. Its translation: CASSSLAGGRETQYF.